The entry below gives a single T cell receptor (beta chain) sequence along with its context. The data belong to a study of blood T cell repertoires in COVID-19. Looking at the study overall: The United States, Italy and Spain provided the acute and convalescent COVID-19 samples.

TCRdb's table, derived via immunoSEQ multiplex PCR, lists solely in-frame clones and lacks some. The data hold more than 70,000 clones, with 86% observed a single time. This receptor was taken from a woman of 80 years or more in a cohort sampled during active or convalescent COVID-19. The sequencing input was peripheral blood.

The CDR3 loop reads CASSGDRGTEAFF. CDR3 in DNA: TGTGCCAGCAGCGGCGACAGGGGGACTGAAGCTTTCTTT. The chain joins TRBV3-1 (or the pseudogene TRBV3-2) to TRBJ1-1; 9 bases align to TRBD1. The length of the CDR3 is 13 residues. Per the germline V gene, CDR1 is LGHDT and CDR2 is YNNKEL (reference sequence). V shed 5 bases, J shed 5 bases, and the junction held 3 bases outside the gene matches.